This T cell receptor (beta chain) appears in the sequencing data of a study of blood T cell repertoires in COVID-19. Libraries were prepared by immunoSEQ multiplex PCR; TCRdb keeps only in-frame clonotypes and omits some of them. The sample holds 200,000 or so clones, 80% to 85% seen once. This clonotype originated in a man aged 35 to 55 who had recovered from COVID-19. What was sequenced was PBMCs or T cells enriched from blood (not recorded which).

CDR3 sequence: CASREGLAGESSYNEQFF. CDR3 sequence (DNA): TGCGCCAGCCGTGAGGGACTAGCGGGGGAAAGCTCCTACAATGAGCAGTTCTTC. The J gene is TRBJ2-1, the V gene TRBV4-3; 14 bases match TRBD2. With V trimmed by 8 bases and J by 0 bases, 9 bases remained unmatched. CDR1 and CDR2 (germline): LGHNA, YSLEER. The CDR3 consists of 18 residues.